These 6 T cell receptor beta chains were sequenced from one sample in a study of T cell repertoires in cytomegalovirus infection. TCRdb ran MiXCR on the reads and lists one entry per CDR3 protein. The sample yields about 770,000 distinct CDR3 sequences, almost 30% seen once. These TCRs are of unknown antigen specificity. The material sequenced was cultured CD8+ T cells from PBMCs, taken from culture after CMV antigen stimulation. The receptor source for this set is a human donor in good health (CMV status not recorded). Some clones in this sample may be carry-over from other donors' samples.

This clonotype was seen a handful of times. At one boundary the junction diverges from the germline segment, which might be a read error. V gene TRBV5-4 combines with J gene TRBJ2-1; 12 bases line up with TRBD1. There are 16 residues in the CDR3. Germline CDR1 and CDR2: SGHNT and YYREEE (reference sequence). The CDR3 DNA follows: TGTGCCAGCAGGTCCTCGGGGACAGGGGGCTACGATGAGCAGTTCTTC. Amino acid sequence: CASRSSGTGGYDEQFF.

In this sample, this clonotype is medium-sized. The chain couples TRBV7-9 to TRBJ2-4; a weak D match, TRBD1 (5 bases). CDR1 is SEHNR and CDR2 is FQNEAQ in the germline V gene (reference sequence). There are 15 residues in the CDR3. The V gene lost 4 bases and the J gene lost 0 bases, with 10 bases spanning the gap. The CDR3 loop is CASSSTELAKNIQYF. DNA for the CDR3: TGTGCCAGCAGCTCGACAGAACTAGCCAAAAACATTCAGTACTTC. Full variable domain (remainder filled in from reference TRBV7-9 and TRBJ2-4): DTGVSQNPRHKITKRGQNVTFRCDPISEHNRLYWYRQTLGQGPEFLTYFQNEAQLEKSRLLSDRFSAERPKGSFSTLEIQRTEQGDSAMYLCASSSTELAKNIQYFGAGTRLSVL.

This clonotype has just a few counts. The chain is built from TRBV7-6 and TRBJ1-2; 7 nucleotides line up with TRBD1. V gave up 5 bases and J gave up 8 bases; unmatched junction bases: 11. Germline-derived CDR1 and CDR2 are SGHVS and FNYEAQ. The CDR3 runs to 14 residues. The CDR3 sequence is CASSPQGVVDGYTF. The DNA for the CDR3 is TGTGCCAGCAGCCCGCAGGGGGTTGTTGACGGCTACACCTTC.

This chain uses TRBV20-1 with TRBJ2-3; the match to TRBD1 covers 7 bases. Germline lookup yields CDR1 DFQATT and CDR2 SNEGSKA (reference sequence). The CDR3 consists of 17 residues. Trimming at V came to 3 bases and at J to 0 bases, leaving 12 bases not matched to a gene. The CDR3 loop reads CSARDNRGRSSTDTQYF. CDR3 sequence (DNA): TGCAGTGCTAGGGATAACAGGGGCCGATCTAGCACAGATACGCAGTATTTT.

This clonotype was seen ten or more times. V and J are TRBV4-2 and TRBJ1-1, with a weak D call TRBD1 (6 bases). The CDR3 sequence is 15 residues long. Looked up from germline, CDR1 is LGHNA and CDR2 is YNFKEQ. V dropped 4 bases and J dropped 6 bases, with 18 bases sitting between them. CDR3 bases: TGTGCCAGCAGCCGCCTAGCCAGGGCAGGGGCTGAAGCTTTCTTT. Translation gives CASSRLARAGAEAFF.

This clonotype has more than one count but fewer than ten. The rearrangement uses TRBV29-1 and TRBJ1-1; TRBD1 matches 9 bases. Germline trimming cut 5 bases from V and 5 bases from J; bases unmatched to any gene: 6. The CDR3 is 13 amino acids. From germline, CDR1 is SQVTM and CDR2 ANQGSEA. CDR3 nucleotide sequence: TGCAGCGTTACGGGACAGGGTCCTACTGAAGCTTTCTTT. Translation: CSVTGQGPTEAFF.